This entry lists 17 T cell receptor beta chains sequenced from one sample in a study of blood T cell repertoires in COVID-19. Sequenced by immunoSEQ multiplex PCR; TCRdb stores in-frame clones only, minus some. Of 110,000 to 150,000 clones listed, just over 85% are singletons. Sequencing was done on a sample of PBMCs or T cells enriched from blood (not recorded which). The receptors come from a man in his fifties or sixties who had recovered from COVID-19.

Concerning this clone: It is likely a read error: a sequence one base away is far more abundant. The V call is TRBV5-8, the J call TRBJ2-1; D not resolved. Trimming took off 4 bases at V and 4 bases at J, with 3 bases between the two ends. Germline V CDR1 and CDR2: SGHTS, YDEGEE. The CDR3 has 11 residues. The CDR3 loop is CASSPYNEQFF. The CDR3 DNA is TGTGCCAGCAGCCCTTACAATGAGCAGTTCTTC.

The chain couples TRBV2 to TRBJ2-2; D perhaps matches TRBD2 (6 bases). Trimming shortened V by 6 bases and J by 4 bases, and 15 bases separated the two germline ends. From germline, CDR1 is SNHLY and CDR2 FYNNEI. The CDR3 has 15 residues. CDR3 sequence reads: CASSLWGTATGELFF. CDR3 in DNA: TGTGCCAGCAGCCTTTGGGGGACTGCCACCGGGGAGCTGTTTTTT.

The chain joins TRBV25-1 to TRBJ2-7, with 8 positions matching TRBD1. Germline-derived CDR1 and CDR2 are MGHDK and SYGVNS. There are 15 residues in the CDR3. V lost 4 bases to trimming and J lost 3 bases; unmatched junction nucleotides: 8. The CDR3 region has the DNA TGTGCCAGCAGTGTTCCCGGGACAGGACTCTACGAGCAGTACTTC. Amino acids: CASSVPGTGLYEQYF.

The chain links TRBV15 to TRBJ1-1, with D unresolved. Germline V lookup: CDR1 LNHNV, CDR2 YYDKDF (reference sequence). This CDR3 contains 14 residues. The V end was cut by 0 bases, the J end by 11 bases, with 16 bases between. The CDR3 loop reads CATSRDRVRASAFF. The CDR3 DNA reads TGTGCCACCAGCAGAGATCGGGTCCGAGCATCCGCTTTCTTT.

V is TRBV6-5 and J is TRBJ1-2; D perhaps matches TRBD1 (5 bases). This CDR3 is built from 14 residues. Germline loops: CDR1 MNHEY, CDR2 SVGAGI. Trimming left V 6 bases short and J 7 bases short, with 18 bases between. The CDR3 protein is CASSPGHRALGYTF. CDR3 nucleotide sequence: TGTGCCAGCAGCCCAGGACATAGGGCTCTTGGCTACACCTTC.

This clone occurred once. V is TRBV5-1 and J is TRBJ2-5; tentative D call: TRBD1 (5 bases). V was trimmed by 0 bases and J by 5 bases, leaving 14 bases between them. Germline CDR1 SGHRS, CDR2 YFSETQ. The CDR3 has 15 amino acids. The CDR3 is CASSLGTTALETQYF. CDR3 nucleotide sequence: TGCGCCAGCAGCTTGGGGACGACAGCTTTGGAGACCCAGTACTTC.

This clone showed up just a few times. The V and J genes are TRBV30 and TRBJ2-7, with TRBD1 matching over 8 bases. Trimming took 7 bases from V and 2 from J; bases not matched to a gene: 7. Germline V lookup: CDR1 GTSNPN, CDR2 SVGIG (reference sequence). The CDR3 is made up of 13 amino acids. CDR3 bases: TGTGCCTCCCGGACAGGGCTTACCTACGAGCAGTACTTC. It specifies CASRTGLTYEQYF.

This rearrangement joins TRBV30 to TRBJ1-2, with D unresolved. With 5 bases removed from V and 10 bases from J, the gap between germline ends came to 14 bases. CDR3 size: 11 residues. Looked up from germline, CDR1 is GTSNPN and CDR2 is SVGIG (reference sequence). Here the CDR3 reads CAWGRGVVYTF. The CDR3 DNA reads TGTGCCTGGGGGAGAGGAGTTGTCTACACCTTC.

Only one count was recorded for this clone. This sequence joins TRBV6-5 and TRBJ2-1; the D gene is possibly TRBD2 (5 bases). This CDR3 has 15 residues. The V gene's germline CDR1 is MNHEY and CDR2 SVGAGI. The V and J ends lost 5 bases and 7 bases respectively, with 18 bases between them. CDR3 region: CASSPGELGKNEQFF. The CDR3 bases are TGTGCCAGCAGTCCCGGGGAGTTGGGGAAGAATGAGCAGTTCTTC.

Here the CDR3 reads CASSFGARRGSPLHF. In nucleotides, the CDR3 is TGTGCCAGCAGCTTTGGCGCCAGGCGAGGGTCACCCCTCCACTTT. This rearrangement joins TRBV7-9 to TRBJ1-6; D is undetermined. Trimming shortened V by 3 bases and J by 10 bases, and 16 bases separated the two germline ends. The CDR3 covers 15 residues. The germline gives CDR1 SEHNR, CDR2 FQNEAQ (reference sequence).

The rearrangement uses TRBV28 and TRBJ2-7; D is perhaps TRBD2 (6 bases). The ends were cut back, 5 bases at V and 7 bases at J, with 21 bases in the middle. The CDR3 length is 15 residues. Germline V gene sequence: CDR1 MDHEN, CDR2 SYDVKM. CDR3 coding DNA: TGTGCCAGCAGTCCCGGCGGGGCAGGGTCATGGGAGCAGTACGTC. Protein product: CASSPGGAGSWEQYV.

To note about this clone: Distinct nucleotide sequences in the sample also encode this CDR3. J is TRBJ2-1 and V is TRBV28, with 8 bases aligning to TRBD2. This CDR3 is 16 amino acids long. J lost 3 bases, V lost 1 base, and 5 bases had no gene match. Germline CDR1 and CDR2: MDHEN and SYDVKM. The CDR3 loop reads CASSLSSGSYYNEQFF. The CDR3 DNA is TGTGCCAGCAGTTTATCCAGCGGGAGTTACTACAATGAGCAGTTCTTC.

V is TRBV6-5 and J is TRBJ2-2; unclear D gene. This CDR3 region has 15 residues. Trimming removed 2 bases from V and 4 bases from J, with 11 bases in between. Germline V lookup: CDR1 MNHEY, CDR2 SVGAGI. The chain's CDR3 is CASSYVGFGTGELFF. The CDR3 DNA is TGTGCCAGCAGTTACGTGGGCTTCGGCACCGGGGAGCTGTTTTTT.

The chain carries TRBV18 and TRBJ1-3; D gene uncertain. The V end lost 6 bases, the J end lost 4 bases, and 13 bases lay between the germline ends. Germline V CDR1 and CDR2: KGHSH, LQKENI. The CDR3 is 14 amino acids. CDR3 in DNA: TGTGCCAGCTCTCCAAACGCCGGGGGAAACACCATATATTTT. Its protein product is CASSPNAGGNTIYF.

This clone came up a few times. The chain employs TRBV12-5 and TRBJ1-1, with D perhaps TRBD1 (5 bases). V was shortened by 0 bases and J by 0 bases, with 11 bases between the two germline ends. Germline V gene data show CDR1 as LGHNT and CDR2 as FRNRAP. There are 16 residues in the CDR3. This chain's CDR3 is CASGLVQGDLNTEAFF. CDR3 in DNA: TGTGCTAGTGGTTTGGTACAAGGGGACTTGAACACTGAAGCTTTCTTT.

This clone was picked up one time. The junction and the germline gene differ at one end; a read error may be behind it. V usage is TRBV7-3 and J usage is TRBJ2-7, with D uncertain. This CDR3 is built from 11 residues. Germline-derived CDR1 and CDR2 are SGHTA and FQGTGA. The CDR3 sequence: CASSYHVPVVF. CDR3 bases: TGTGCCAGCAGCTACCACGTCCCGGTCGTTTTC.

The chain couples TRBV7-9 to TRBJ1-6, with D hard to call. This CDR3 is 16 amino acids long. Germline V gene sequence: CDR1 SEHNR, CDR2 FQNEAQ (reference sequence). V was trimmed by 5 bases and J by 6 bases, leaving 17 bases between them. In DNA, the CDR3 is TGTGCCAGCAGCATTCCGTCGGGTTCGGGTAATTCACCCCTCCACTTT. As protein: CASSIPSGSGNSPLHF.